This T cell receptor (beta chain) came from a study of cytomegalovirus exposure and HLA in healthy donors. About the research overall: Clustering assigned 70% to 90% of the approximately 400 genotyped donors to the Caucasian-associated ancestry cluster.

Of note for this clone: The antigen is unknown.

Germline CDR1 reads SGHRS; CDR2 reads YFSETQ. Trimming removed 2 bases from V and 8 bases from J, with 15 bases in between. This CDR3 region has 14 residues. The primer mix had 60 Vbeta and 13 Jbeta primers. Method: immunoSEQ multiplex PCR; TCRdb's copy keeps in-frame clones and lacks some. The sample records around 300,000 clones, about 75% being singletons. Whole-study findings and limits: There was a cluster of highly shared sequence variants that was likely a sequencing artifact. Some V segments (TRBV6-2 and TRBV6-3 among them) were excluded as indistinguishable. Rare TCR sequences dominated, though some public TCRs recurred in many donors.

What was sequenced was PBMCs. The chain links TRBV5-1 to TRBJ2-3, with D perhaps matching TRBD2 (6 bases). The receptor was derived from a female donor in good health and CMV-seronegative. The CDR3 DNA reads TGCGCCAGCAGCTTCACCGGGACTGAGGGTACGCAGTATTTT. It yields the protein CASSFTGTEGTQYF.